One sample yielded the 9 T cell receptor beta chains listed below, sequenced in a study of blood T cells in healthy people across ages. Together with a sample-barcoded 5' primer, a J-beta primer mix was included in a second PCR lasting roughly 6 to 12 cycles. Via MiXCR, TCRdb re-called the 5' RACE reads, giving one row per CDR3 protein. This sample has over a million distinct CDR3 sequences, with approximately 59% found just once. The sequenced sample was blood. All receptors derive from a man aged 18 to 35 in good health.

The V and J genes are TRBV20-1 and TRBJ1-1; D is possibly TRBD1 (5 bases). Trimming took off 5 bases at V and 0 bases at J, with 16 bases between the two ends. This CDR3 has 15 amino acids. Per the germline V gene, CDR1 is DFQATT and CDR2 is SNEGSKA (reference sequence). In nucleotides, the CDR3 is TGCAGTGCTGTTCCGGGACGTAGCATGAACACTGAAGCTTTCTTT. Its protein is CSAVPGRSMNTEAFF.

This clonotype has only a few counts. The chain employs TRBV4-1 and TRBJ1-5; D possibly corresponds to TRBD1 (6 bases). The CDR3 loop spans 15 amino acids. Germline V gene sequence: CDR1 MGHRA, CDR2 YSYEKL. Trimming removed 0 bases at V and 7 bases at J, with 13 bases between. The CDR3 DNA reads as TGCGCCAGCAGCCAAGAGTCCAGGGGTTCACAGCCCCAGCATTTT. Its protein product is CASSQESRGSQPQHF.

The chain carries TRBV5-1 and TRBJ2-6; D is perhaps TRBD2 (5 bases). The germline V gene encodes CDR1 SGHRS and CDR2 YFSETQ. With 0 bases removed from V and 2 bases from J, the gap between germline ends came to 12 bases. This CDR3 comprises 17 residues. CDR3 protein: CASSLAGLEAGANVLTF. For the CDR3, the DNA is TGCGCCAGCAGCTTGGCCGGGTTGGAGGCTGGGGCCAACGTCCTGACTTTC.

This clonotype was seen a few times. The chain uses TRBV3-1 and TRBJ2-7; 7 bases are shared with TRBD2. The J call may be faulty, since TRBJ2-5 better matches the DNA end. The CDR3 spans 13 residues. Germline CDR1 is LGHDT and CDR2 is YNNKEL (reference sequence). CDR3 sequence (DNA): TGTGCCAGCACCTCGACTAGCTGGGAGACCCAGTACTTC. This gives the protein CASTSTSWETQYF.

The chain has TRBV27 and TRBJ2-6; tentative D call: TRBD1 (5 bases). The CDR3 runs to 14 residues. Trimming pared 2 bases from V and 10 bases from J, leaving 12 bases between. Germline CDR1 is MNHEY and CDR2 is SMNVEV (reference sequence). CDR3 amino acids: CASSLGSGRNVLTF. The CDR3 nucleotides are TGTGCCAGCAGTTTAGGGTCAGGGCGAAACGTCCTGACTTTC. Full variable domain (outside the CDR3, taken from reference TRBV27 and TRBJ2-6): EAQVTQNPRYLITVTGKKLTVTCSQNMNHEYMSWYRQDPGLGLRQIYYSMNVEVTDKGDVPEGYKVSRKEKRNFPLILESPSPNQTSLYFCASSLGSGRNVLTFGAGSRLTVL.

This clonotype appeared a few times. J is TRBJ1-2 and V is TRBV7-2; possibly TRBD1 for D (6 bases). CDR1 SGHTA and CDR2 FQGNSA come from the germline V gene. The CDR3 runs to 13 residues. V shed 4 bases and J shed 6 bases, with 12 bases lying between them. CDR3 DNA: TGTGCCAGCAGCTCCGGACAGTTGGATGGCTACACCTTC. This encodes CASSSGQLDGYTF. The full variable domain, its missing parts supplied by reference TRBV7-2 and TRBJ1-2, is GAGVSQSPSNKVTEKGKDVELRCDPISGHTALYWYRQSLGQGLEFLIYFQGNSAPDKSGLPSDRFSAERTGGSVSTLTIQRTQQEDSAVYLCASSSGQLDGYTFGSGTRLTVV.

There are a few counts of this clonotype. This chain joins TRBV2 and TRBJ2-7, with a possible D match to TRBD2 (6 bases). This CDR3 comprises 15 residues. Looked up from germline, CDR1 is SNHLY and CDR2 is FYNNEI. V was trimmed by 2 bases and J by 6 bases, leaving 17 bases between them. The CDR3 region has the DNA TGTGCCAGCAGTGAATGGGCCGGGAGACCCCTCGAGCAGTACTTC. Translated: CASSEWAGRPLEQYF. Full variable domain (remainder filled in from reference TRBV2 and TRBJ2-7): EPEVTQTPSHQVTQMGQEVILRCVPISNHLYFYWYRQILGQKVEFLVSFYNNEISEKSEIFDDQFSVERPDGSNFTLKIRSTKLEDSAMYFCASSEWAGRPLEQYFGPGTRLTVT.

The CDR3 reads CASSYSLTSGIYEQYF. The CDR3 DNA is TGTGCCAGCAGTTACTCTTTGACTAGCGGTATTTACGAGCAGTACTTC. V and J are TRBV6-5 and TRBJ2-4; 9 bases are shared with TRBD2. The closer fit of TRBJ2-7 to the DNA end suggests the J call may be wrong. The germline gives CDR1 MNHEY, CDR2 SVGAGI. There are 16 residues in the CDR3.

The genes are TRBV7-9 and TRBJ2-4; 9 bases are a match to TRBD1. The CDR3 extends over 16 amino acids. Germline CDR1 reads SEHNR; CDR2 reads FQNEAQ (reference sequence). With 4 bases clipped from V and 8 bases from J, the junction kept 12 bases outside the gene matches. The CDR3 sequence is CASSSPAGTGSDIQYF. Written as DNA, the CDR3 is TGTGCCAGCAGCTCCCCGGCCGGGACAGGGAGTGACATTCAGTACTTC.